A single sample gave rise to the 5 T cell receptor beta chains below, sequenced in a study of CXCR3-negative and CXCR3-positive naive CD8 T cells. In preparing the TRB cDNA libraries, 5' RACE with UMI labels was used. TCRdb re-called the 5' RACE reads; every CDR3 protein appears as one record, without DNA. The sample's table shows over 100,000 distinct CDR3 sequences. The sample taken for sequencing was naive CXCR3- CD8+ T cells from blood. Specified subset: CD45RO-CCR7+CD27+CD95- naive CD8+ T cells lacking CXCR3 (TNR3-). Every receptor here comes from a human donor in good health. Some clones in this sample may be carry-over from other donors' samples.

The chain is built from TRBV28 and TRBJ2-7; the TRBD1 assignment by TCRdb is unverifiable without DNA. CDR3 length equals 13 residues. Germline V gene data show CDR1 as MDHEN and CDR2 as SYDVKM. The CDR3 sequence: CASSAGTDYEQYF.

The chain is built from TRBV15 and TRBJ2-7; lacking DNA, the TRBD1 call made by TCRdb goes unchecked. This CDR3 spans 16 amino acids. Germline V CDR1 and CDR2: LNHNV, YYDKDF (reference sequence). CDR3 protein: CATSGRRGPTGDEQYF.

CDR3 amino acids: CASSFGGGYNEQFF. The rearrangement joins TRBV12-3 or TRBV12-4 to TRBJ2-1; TCRdb designates TRBD2, a call that cannot be tested without DNA. The CDR3 has 14 residues.

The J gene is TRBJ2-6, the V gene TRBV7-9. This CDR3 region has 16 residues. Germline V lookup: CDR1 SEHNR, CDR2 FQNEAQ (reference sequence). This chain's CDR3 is CASSLAEISGANVLTF.

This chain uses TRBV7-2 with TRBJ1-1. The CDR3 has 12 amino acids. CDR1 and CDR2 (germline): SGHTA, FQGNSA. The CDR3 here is CASSSVGTEAFF.